This TCR beta chain was recorded in a study of T cells in Graves' hyperthyroidism and ophthalmopathy. Each 10 ml fresh peripheral blood draw supplied the PBMCs. This clonotype has a count of ten or more. The V gene end was trimmed by 7 bases and the J gene end by 2 bases; junction bases not matched to a gene: 7. CDR1 is SGHTA, CDR2 FQGNSA, per germline. CDR3 length: 14 residues. From RNA transcripts, TCR beta CDR3 regions were amplified. When the TCR CDR3 underwent first-round RT-PCR, the HTBI primer set was used. Via MiXCR, TCRdb re-called the multiplex PCR reads, giving one row per CDR3 protein. The sample records about 610,000 distinct CDR3 sequences, over 12% being singletons.

This TCR was recovered from a woman in her thirties or forties with Graves' ophthalmopathy. Material: blood. The chain uses TRBV7-2 and TRBJ2-5; 7 bases are a match to TRBD2. Written as DNA, the CDR3 is TGTGCCAGCACCCCCCGGGGGGTGCAAGAGACCCAGTACTTC. Translating it yields CASTPRGVQETQYF. The variable domain in full, completed from reference TRBV7-2 and TRBJ2-5, reads GAGVSQSPSNKVTEKGKDVELRCDPISGHTALYWYRQSLGQGLEFLIYFQGNSAPDKSGLPSDRFSAERTGGSVSTLTIQRTQQEDSAVYLCASTPRGVQETQYFGPGTRLLVL.